This TCR beta chain was sequenced for a study of blood T cell repertoires in COVID-19. On the study more broadly: The United States, Italy and Spain provided the acute and convalescent COVID-19 samples.

Method: immunoSEQ multiplex PCR; TCRdb's copy keeps in-frame clones and lacks some. Of about 100,000 clones in the sample, roughly 77% were seen once. The V gene end was trimmed by 5 bases and the J gene end by 5 bases; junction bases not matched to a gene: 9. The CDR3 has 15 amino acids. Germline CDR1 is MNHEY and CDR2 is SVGAGI. V is TRBV6-5 and J is TRBJ2-7; 10 positions match TRBD1. This clonotype was sampled from a human donor in a cohort sampled during active COVID-19. The source material was peripheral blood. DNA of the CDR3: TGTGCCAGCAGTCGACGAGGGACAGGGGTTGACGAGCAGTACTTC. Translated: CASSRRGTGVDEQYF.